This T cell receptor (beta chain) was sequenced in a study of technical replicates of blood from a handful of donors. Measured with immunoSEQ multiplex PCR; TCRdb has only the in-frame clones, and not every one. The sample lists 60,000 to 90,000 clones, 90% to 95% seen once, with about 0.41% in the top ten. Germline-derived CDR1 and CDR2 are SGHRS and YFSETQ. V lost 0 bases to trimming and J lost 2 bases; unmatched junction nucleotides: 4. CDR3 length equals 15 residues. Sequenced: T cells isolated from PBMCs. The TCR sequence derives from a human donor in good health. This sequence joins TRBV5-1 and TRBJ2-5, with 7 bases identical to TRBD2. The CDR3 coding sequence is TGCGCCAGCAGCTTGGGGGCGGGAGCGCAAGAGACCCAGTACTTC. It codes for CASSLGAGAQETQYF.